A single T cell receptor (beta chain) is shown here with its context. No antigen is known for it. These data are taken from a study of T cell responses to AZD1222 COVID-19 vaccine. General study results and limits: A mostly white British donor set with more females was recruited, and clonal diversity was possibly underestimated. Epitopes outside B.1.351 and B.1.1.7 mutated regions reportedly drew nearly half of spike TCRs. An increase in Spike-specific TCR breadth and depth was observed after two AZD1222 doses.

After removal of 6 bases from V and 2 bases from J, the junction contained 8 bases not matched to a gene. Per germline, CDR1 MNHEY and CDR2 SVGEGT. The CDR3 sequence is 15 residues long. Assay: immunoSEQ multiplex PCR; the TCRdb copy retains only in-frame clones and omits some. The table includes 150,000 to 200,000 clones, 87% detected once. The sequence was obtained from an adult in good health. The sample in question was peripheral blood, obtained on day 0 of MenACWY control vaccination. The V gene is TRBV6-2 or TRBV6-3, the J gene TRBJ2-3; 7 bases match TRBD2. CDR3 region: CASSMGSGDTDTQYF. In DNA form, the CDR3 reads TGTGCCAGCAGCATGGGGAGCGGGGACACAGATACGCAGTATTTT.